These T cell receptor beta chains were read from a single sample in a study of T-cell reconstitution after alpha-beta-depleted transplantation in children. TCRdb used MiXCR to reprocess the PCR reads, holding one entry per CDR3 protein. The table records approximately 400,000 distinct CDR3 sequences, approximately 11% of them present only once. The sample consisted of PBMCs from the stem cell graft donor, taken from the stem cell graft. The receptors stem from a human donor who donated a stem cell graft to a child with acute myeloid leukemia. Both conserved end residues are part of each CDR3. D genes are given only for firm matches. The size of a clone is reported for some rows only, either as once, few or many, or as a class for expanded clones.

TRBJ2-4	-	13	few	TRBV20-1	TGCAGTGCTAGAGAGGACTGGGAAAACATTCAGTACTTC	CSAREDWENIQYF
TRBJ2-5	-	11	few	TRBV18	TGTGCCAGCTCACGGGACGAGACCCAGTACTTC	CASSRDETQYF
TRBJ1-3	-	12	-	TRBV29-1	TGCAGCGTTCCGGACGCGGGAAACACCATATATTTT	CSVPDAGNTIYF
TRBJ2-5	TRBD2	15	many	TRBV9	TGTGCCAGCAGCGTAGGGGGACTAGTTGAAGAGACCCAGTACTTC	CASSVGGLVEETQYF
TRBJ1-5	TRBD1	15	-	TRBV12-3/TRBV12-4	TGTGCCAGCAGTAATACAGGGGTAGGCAATCAGCCCCAGCATTTT	CASSNTGVGNQPQHF
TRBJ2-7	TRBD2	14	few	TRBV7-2	TGTGCCAGCAGCTCCTCTAGCGGAAACTACGAGCAGTACTTC	CASSSSSGNYEQYF
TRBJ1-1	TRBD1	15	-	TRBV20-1	TGCAGTGCTAGAGACTTCACAGGGGATCCCACTGAAGCTTTCTTT	CSARDFTGDPTEAFF
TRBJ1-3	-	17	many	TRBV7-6	TGTGCCAGCAGCTTGGGGGGGGGATCGAGCTCTGGAAACACCATATATTTT	CASSLGGGSSSGNTIYF
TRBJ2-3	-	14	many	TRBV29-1	TGCAGCGTTGTGTCCAGGGTGGGTACAGATACGCAGTATTTT	CSVVSRVGTDTQYF
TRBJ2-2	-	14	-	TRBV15	TGTGCCACCAGCAGAGAGGGTTACCCCGGGGAGCTGTTTTTT	CATSREGYPGELFF
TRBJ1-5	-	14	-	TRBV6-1	TGTGCCAGCAGTCTAACCTACGGCAATCAGCCCCAGCATTTT	CASSLTYGNQPQHF
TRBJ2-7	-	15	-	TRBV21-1	TGTGCCAGCAGCAAAGGGGCGACAGGGGACGACGAGCAGTACTTC	CASSKGATGDDEQYF
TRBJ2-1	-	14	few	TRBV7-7	TGTGCTAGCAGCTTAGTGGGGGCACACAATGAGCAGTTCTTC	CASSLVGAHNEQFF
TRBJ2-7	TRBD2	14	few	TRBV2	TGTGCCAGCAGCGTAGCGGGAGTAAGTCTCGAGCAGTACTTC	CASSVAGVSLEQYF
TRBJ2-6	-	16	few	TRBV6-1	TGTGCCAGCAGCGCGGGACGGCCCTCTGGGGCCAACGTCCTGACTTTC	CASSAGRPSGANVLTF
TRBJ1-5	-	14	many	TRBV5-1	TGCGCCAGCAGCTTGGGGACAGCCAATCAGCCCCAGCATTTT	CASSLGTANQPQHF